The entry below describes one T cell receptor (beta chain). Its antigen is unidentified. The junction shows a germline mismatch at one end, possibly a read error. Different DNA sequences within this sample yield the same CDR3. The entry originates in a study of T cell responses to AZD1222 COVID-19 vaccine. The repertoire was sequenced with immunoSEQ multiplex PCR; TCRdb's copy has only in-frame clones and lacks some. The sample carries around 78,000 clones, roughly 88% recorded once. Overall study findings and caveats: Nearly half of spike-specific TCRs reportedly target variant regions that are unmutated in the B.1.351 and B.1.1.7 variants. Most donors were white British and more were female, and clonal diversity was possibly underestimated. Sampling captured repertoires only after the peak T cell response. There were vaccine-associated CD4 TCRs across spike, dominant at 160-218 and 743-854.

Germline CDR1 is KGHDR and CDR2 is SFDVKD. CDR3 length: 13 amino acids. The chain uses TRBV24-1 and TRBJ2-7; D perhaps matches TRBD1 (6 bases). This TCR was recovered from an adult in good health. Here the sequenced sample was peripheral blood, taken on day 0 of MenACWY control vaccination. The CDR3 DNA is TGTGCCACCAGTGAACAGGGATCCTACGAGCAATACTTC. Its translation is CATSEQGSYEQYF.